These T cell receptor beta chains were read from a single sample in a study of radiotherapy plus CTLA-4 blockade in lung cancer. The table came from immunoSEQ multiplex PCR; TCRdb's copy has only in-frame clones and leaves some out. The sample shows 25,000 to 30,000 clones, over 70% of them seen only once. The sample in question was peripheral blood, obtained from a patient treated with radiotherapy plus ipilimumab. The origin of the receptors is a human donor with non-small cell lung cancer that progressed on radiotherapy plus ipilimumab. The CDR3 runs from the conserved cysteine through the conserved F or W. The order of the fields is V gene, J gene, CDR3 protein.

v_call: TRBV6-1; j_call: TRBJ2-5; cdr3_aa: CAMGWEGRQETQYF
v_call: TRBV27; j_call: TRBJ2-7; cdr3_aa: CASSSLAGAYEQYF
v_call: TRBV19; j_call: TRBJ2-4; cdr3_aa: CASRTTGSKNIQYF
v_call: TRBV14; j_call: TRBJ2-2; cdr3_aa: CASSQGGLAGGSTGELFF
v_call: TRBV19; j_call: TRBJ2-2; cdr3_aa: CASSTGQGTGELFF
v_call: TRBV9; j_call: TRBJ2-1; cdr3_aa: CASSAGTGRTEQFF
v_call: TRBV10-2; j_call: TRBJ1-1; cdr3_aa: CASSESGTEAFF
v_call: TRBV19; j_call: TRBJ2-7; cdr3_aa: CASSGNEERIYEQYF
v_call: TRBV4-1; j_call: TRBJ2-1; cdr3_aa: CASSQESEVGVRTSYNEQFF
v_call: TRBV4-2; j_call: TRBJ1-1; cdr3_aa: CASSQQEAMNTEAFF
v_call: TRBV6-5; j_call: TRBJ2-1; cdr3_aa: CASSPRTRAGQFF
v_call: TRBV9; j_call: TRBJ2-7; cdr3_aa: CASSPGGGTSYEQYF
v_call: TRBV9; j_call: TRBJ2-3; cdr3_aa: CASSVGLAGVADTQYF
v_call: TRBV4-2; j_call: TRBJ1-6; cdr3_aa: CASSQGADRNSPLHF
v_call: TRBV29-1; j_call: TRBJ2-3; cdr3_aa: CSVERGRSTDTQYF
v_call: TRBV7-6; j_call: TRBJ2-3; cdr3_aa: CASSLVFDGGSTDTQYF
v_call: TRBV27; j_call: TRBJ1-1; cdr3_aa: CASSLTGMNTEAFF
v_call: TRBV5-6; j_call: TRBJ2-2; cdr3_aa: CASRLYTLGANTGELFF
v_call: TRBV9; j_call: TRBJ2-1; cdr3_aa: CASSVRGTGTYNEQFF
v_call: TRBV7-2; j_call: TRBJ1-2; cdr3_aa: CASSLWDGGTYGYTF
v_call: TRBV28; j_call: TRBJ2-1; cdr3_aa: CASSPSGGSSYNEQFF
v_call: TRBV6-5; j_call: TRBJ2-4; cdr3_aa: CASSTSLKNIQYF
v_call: TRBV6-1; j_call: TRBJ1-1; cdr3_aa: CASSGGHPQWAFF
v_call: TRBV5-6; j_call: TRBJ2-7; cdr3_aa: CASSLGRGRREGSYEQYF
v_call: TRBV7-2; j_call: TRBJ2-7; cdr3_aa: CASSLSGPYEQYF
v_call: TRBV25-1; j_call: TRBJ2-2; cdr3_aa: CASSEFETHTGELFF
v_call: TRBV9; j_call: TRBJ1-1; cdr3_aa: CASSVDFLGGTEAFF